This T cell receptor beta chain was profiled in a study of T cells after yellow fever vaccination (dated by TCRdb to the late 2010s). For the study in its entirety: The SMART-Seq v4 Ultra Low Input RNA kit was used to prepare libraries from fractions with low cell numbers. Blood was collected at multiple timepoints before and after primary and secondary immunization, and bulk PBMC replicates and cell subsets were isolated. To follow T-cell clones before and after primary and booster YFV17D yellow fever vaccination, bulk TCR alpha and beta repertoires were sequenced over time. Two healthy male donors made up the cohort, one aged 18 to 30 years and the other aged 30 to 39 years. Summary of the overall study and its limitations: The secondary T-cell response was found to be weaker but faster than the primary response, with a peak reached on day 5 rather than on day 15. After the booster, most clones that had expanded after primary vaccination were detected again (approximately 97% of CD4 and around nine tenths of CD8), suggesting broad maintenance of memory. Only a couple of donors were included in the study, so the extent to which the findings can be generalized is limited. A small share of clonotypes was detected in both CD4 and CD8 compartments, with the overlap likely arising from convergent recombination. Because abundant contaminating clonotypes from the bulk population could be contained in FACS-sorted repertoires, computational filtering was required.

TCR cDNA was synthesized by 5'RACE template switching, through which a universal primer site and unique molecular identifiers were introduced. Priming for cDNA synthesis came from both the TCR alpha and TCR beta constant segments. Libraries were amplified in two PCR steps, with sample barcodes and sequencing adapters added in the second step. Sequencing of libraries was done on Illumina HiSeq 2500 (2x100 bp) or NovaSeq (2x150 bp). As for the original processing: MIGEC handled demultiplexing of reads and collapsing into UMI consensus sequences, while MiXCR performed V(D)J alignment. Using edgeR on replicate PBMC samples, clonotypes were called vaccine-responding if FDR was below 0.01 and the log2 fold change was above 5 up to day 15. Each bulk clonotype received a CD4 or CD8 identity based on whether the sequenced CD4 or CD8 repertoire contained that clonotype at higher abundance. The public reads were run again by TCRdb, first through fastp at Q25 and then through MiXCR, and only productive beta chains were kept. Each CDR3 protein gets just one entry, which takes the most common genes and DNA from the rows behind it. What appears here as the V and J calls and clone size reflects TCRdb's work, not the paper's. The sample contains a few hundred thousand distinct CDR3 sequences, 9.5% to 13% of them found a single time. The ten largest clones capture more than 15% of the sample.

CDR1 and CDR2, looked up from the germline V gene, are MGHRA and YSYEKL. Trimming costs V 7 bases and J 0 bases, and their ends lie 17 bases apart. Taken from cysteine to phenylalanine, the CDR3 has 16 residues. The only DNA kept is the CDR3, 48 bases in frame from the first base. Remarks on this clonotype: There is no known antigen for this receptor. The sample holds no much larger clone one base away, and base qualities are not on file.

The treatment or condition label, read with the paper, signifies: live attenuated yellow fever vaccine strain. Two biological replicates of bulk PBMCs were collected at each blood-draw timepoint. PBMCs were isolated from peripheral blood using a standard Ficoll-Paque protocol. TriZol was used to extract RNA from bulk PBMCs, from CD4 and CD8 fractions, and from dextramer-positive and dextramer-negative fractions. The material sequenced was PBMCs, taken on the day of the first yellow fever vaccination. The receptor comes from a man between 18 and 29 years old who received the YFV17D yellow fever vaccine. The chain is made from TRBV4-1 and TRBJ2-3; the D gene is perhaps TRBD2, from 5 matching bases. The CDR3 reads CASNRGRLISTDTQYF. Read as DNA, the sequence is TGCGCCAGCAATCGGGGAAGGCTGATTAGCACAGATACGCAGTATTTT.